This TCR beta chain was sequenced during a study of T cell responses to AZD1222 COVID-19 vaccine. Study results and caveats: White British ancestry dominated among donors, who included more females, and clonal diversity was possibly underestimated. Mapped onto spike, vaccine-associated CD4 TCRs spanned it and were dominant at 160-218 and 743-854. None of the repertoires were sampled until the peak T cell response had passed.

Only in-frame clones appear in the TCRdb table, and some are missing; sequencing was by immunoSEQ multiplex PCR. The sample carries about 180,000 clones, just under 90% recorded once. On this clone itself: What it binds is unknown.

V shed 6 bases and J shed 0 bases, with 20 bases lying between them. Germline V lookup: CDR1 MRHNA, CDR2 SNTAGT. There are 18 residues in the CDR3. Source: peripheral blood, taken 28 days after the second dose of the MenACWY control vaccine. V and J are TRBV6-4 and TRBJ2-2; TRBD2 is a possible D gene (5 bases). This receptor was obtained from an adult who received the MenACWY meningococcal vaccine as a control. The CDR3 sequence is CASSPFGGGRANTGELFF. CDR3 sequence (DNA): TGTGCCAGCAGCCCGTTCGGAGGTGGGAGAGCGAACACCGGGGAGCTGTTTTTT.